This entry lists 17 T cell receptor beta chains sequenced from one sample in a study of shared clonotypes between healthy human individuals. The data were produced by immunoSEQ multiplex PCR, yet TCRdb's version contains in-frame clones alone and is incomplete. The repertoire consists of about 2 million clones, with 90% to 95% occurring once and the leading ten covering 0.1% to 0.15%. Material for sequencing was naive CD4+ T cells sorted from blood. Subset indicated: CD45RA+ positively selected. The origin of the receptors is a young man in good health.

The chain links TRBV21-1 to TRBJ1-5. TRBV21-1 is a recognized pseudogene. The CDR3 covers 15 residues. CDR3 in amino acids: CASSKALGGNQPQHF. The CDR3 DNA is TGTGCCAGCAGCAAAGCGCTCGGGGGAAATCAGCCCCAGCATTTT.

The genes are TRBV11-2 and TRBJ2-3; TRBD2 aligns across 14 bases. The CDR3 consists of 15 residues. J was trimmed by 6 bases and V by 5 bases; bases with no gene match: 4. CDR1 and CDR2 from the germline V gene are SGHAT and FQNNGV. The CDR3 protein is CASSRGTSGSDTQYF. The DNA for the CDR3 is TGTGCCAGCAGCCGCGGGACTAGCGGGAGTGATACGCAGTATTTT.

The chain recombines TRBV7-2 with TRBJ1-3; 7 positions agree with TRBD1. The V gene end was trimmed by 5 bases and the J gene end by 4 bases; junction bases not matched to a gene: 14. CDR1 is SGHTA and CDR2 is FQGNSA in the germline V gene. The CDR3 is 17 amino acids. CDR3 nucleotides: TGTGCCAGCAGCCATACCGGGACAGAGGGCAGGGGAAACACCATATATTTT. Translation gives CASSHTGTEGRGNTIYF.

The chain has TRBV2 and TRBJ2-7, with 11 bases that match TRBD1. Germline V CDR1 and CDR2: SNHLY, FYNNEI. J gave up 5 bases and V 7 bases, and 13 bases lay outside the gene matches. This CDR3 spans 16 amino acids. The CDR3, as DNA: TGTGCCAGCACAACATTTGGACAGGGGGCGAGAAACGAGCAGTACTTC. Its translation: CASTTFGQGARNEQYF.

The rearrangement joins TRBV6-5 to TRBJ1-1, with 7 bases that match TRBD1. Trimming took 6 bases from V and 6 from J; bases not matched to a gene: 13. The CDR3 is 15 amino acids. Per the germline V gene, CDR1 is MNHEY and CDR2 is SVGAGI. In DNA, the CDR3 is TGTGCCAGCAGCGGTAGAGGGGGCTTGGGGCCTGAAGCTTTCTTT. Translated, it gives CASSGRGGLGPEAFF.

This clone was recorded only once. The chain is built from TRBV7-9 and TRBJ1-1, with 10 bases that match TRBD1. The germline V gene has CDR1 SEHNR and CDR2 FQNEAQ (reference sequence). The CDR3 sequence is 15 residues long. V lost 5 bases to trimming and J lost 6 bases; unmatched junction nucleotides: 9. CDR3 in amino acids: CASSVDRGRGAEAFF. CDR3 sequence (DNA): TGTGCCAGCAGCGTAGACAGGGGGCGAGGCGCTGAAGCTTTCTTT. The variable domain in full, with the rest retrieved from reference TRBV7-9 and TRBJ1-1, is DTGVSQNPRHKITKRGQNVTFRCDPISEHNRLYWYRQTLGQGPEFLTYFQNEAQLEKSRLLSDRFSAERPKGSFSTLEIQRTEQGDSAMYLCASSVDRGRGAEAFFGQGTRLTVV.

The chain combines TRBV19 with TRBJ2-7; 9 nucleotides line up with TRBD2. This CDR3 spans 14 amino acids. J lost 3 bases, V lost 7 bases, and 7 bases had no gene match. Germline V gene data show CDR1 as LNHDA and CDR2 as SQIVND (reference sequence). Here the CDR3 reads CASKTSGGGYEQYF. The CDR3 DNA sequence: TGTGCCAGTAAGACTAGCGGAGGGGGCTACGAGCAGTACTTC.

Comments on this clone: A read error may account for a junction end that differs from germline. The chain is built from TRBV7-2 and TRBJ2-5; D may be TRBD1 (5 bases). The CDR3 is made up of 13 amino acids. Germline V gene data show CDR1 as SGHTA and CDR2 as FQGNSA. CDR3 sequence (DNA): TGTGCCAGCACCTTAGGGGTCTCGGAGACCCAGTACTTC. This translates into CASTLGVSETQYF.

The chain employs TRBV19 and TRBJ2-2; D unresolved. The germline V gene encodes CDR1 LNHDA and CDR2 SQIVND (reference sequence). The V gene lost 0 bases and the J gene lost 5 bases, with 10 bases spanning the gap. The CDR3 spans 15 residues. The CDR3 sequence: CASSIDNASTGELFF. The CDR3 DNA sequence: TGTGCCAGTAGTATAGATAACGCCAGTACCGGGGAGCTGTTTTTT.

The genes are TRBV6-1 and TRBJ2-1; D might be TRBD1 (6 bases). CDR3 size: 14 residues. Per the germline V gene, CDR1 is MNHNS and CDR2 is SASEGT. V shed 6 bases and J shed 6 bases, with 15 bases lying between them. CDR3 nucleotide sequence: TGTGCCAGCAGGACAGGTCGGCAGCTCAATGAGCAGTTCTTC. Protein: CASRTGRQLNEQFF.

About this clone itself: It may be a read error: a sequence one base away is much more abundant. This same CDR3 is encoded by further DNA sequences in the sample. CDR3 sequence reads: CASSLSSYEQYF. The CDR3 DNA is TGTGCCAGCAGCCTGAGCTCCTACGAGCAGTACTTC. The J gene is TRBJ2-7, the V gene TRBV7-9; D gene ambiguous. Germline lookup yields CDR1 SEHNR and CDR2 FQNEAQ (reference sequence). The V and J ends lost 5 bases and 0 bases respectively, with 5 bases between them. The CDR3 is made up of 12 amino acids.

V usage is TRBV6-6 and J usage is TRBJ2-1, with 10 bases matching TRBD2. Germline CDR1 and CDR2: MNHNY and SVGAGI (reference sequence). The trim removed 5 bases at V and 15 bases at J, leaving 10 bases unmatched. The CDR3 consists of 13 residues. This CDR3 is CASSDAEREGLFF. The DNA for the CDR3 is TGTGCCAGCAGTGACGCCGAGCGGGAGGGCCTGTTCTTC.

The chain carries TRBV5-1 and TRBJ1-2; tentative D call: TRBD1 (5 bases). The CDR3 has 17 amino acids. Trimming removed 0 bases at V and 1 base at J, with 16 bases between. The V gene's germline CDR1 is SGHRS and CDR2 YFSETQ. The CDR3 DNA is TGCGCCAGCAGCTTGGGGAACTCGGGGGATTTTAACTATGGCTACACCTTC. Protein product: CASSLGNSGDFNYGYTF.

V and J are TRBV7-9 and TRBJ2-5; 9 bases map to TRBD2. CDR1 SEHNR and CDR2 FQNEAQ come from the germline V gene (reference sequence). This CDR3 has 15 amino acids. The junction had 4 bases not matched to a gene; V was cut back by 3 bases and J by 2 bases. This chain's CDR3 is CASSFDAGGQETQYF. DNA for the CDR3: TGTGCCAGCAGCTTCGATGCGGGGGGGCAAGAGACCCAGTACTTC. Full variable domain (outside the CDR3, taken from reference TRBV7-9 and TRBJ2-5): DTGVSQNPRHKITKRGQNVTFRCDPISEHNRLYWYRQTLGQGPEFLTYFQNEAQLEKSRLLSDRFSAERPKGSFSTLEIQRTEQGDSAMYLCASSFDAGGQETQYFGPGTRLLVL.

The V gene is TRBV5-4, the J gene TRBJ1-3; D is perhaps TRBD1 (6 bases). V was shortened by 5 bases and J by 2 bases, with 14 bases between the two germline ends. CDR3 size: 15 residues. The germline V gene encodes CDR1 SGHNT and CDR2 YYREEE (reference sequence). The CDR3 region has the DNA TGTGCCAGCAGGCCCCCCCCAGGGGCTGGAAACACCATATATTTT. This codes for CASRPPPGAGNTIYF.

Turning to this clone: A single base separates this from a much larger clone, so it may be a read error. The same CDR3 also results from other DNA sequences found in this sample. CDR3 DNA sequence: TGTGCCAGCAGCTACCTCGGGCTAGCGGACTCCTACGAGCAGTACTTC. Translating gives CASSYLGLADSYEQYF. The V and J genes are TRBV5-6 and TRBJ2-7, with 7 nucleotides matching TRBD2. Losses at the gene ends were 3 bases for V and 0 bases for J; bases not matched to a gene: 9. The CDR3 spans 16 residues. Looked up from germline, CDR1 is SGHDT and CDR2 is YYEEEE.

This chain uses TRBV6-5 with TRBJ1-2; TRBD1 matches 7 bases. Germline CDR1 is MNHEY and CDR2 is SVGAGI. The junction had 10 bases not matched to a gene; V was cut back by 6 bases and J by 6 bases. The CDR3 has 14 amino acids. CDR3 region: CASRERQGWHGYTF. DNA for the CDR3: TGTGCCAGCAGAGAAAGACAGGGCTGGCATGGCTACACCTTC.